Listed here is a single TCR beta chain. Antigen: not known. The germline V gene has CDR1 DFQATT and CDR2 SNEGSKA (reference sequence). CDR3 length: 13 amino acids. TCRdb re-called the 5' RACE reads; one entry per CDR3 protein, DNA not given. Its clone listing holds some 600,000 distinct CDR3 sequences. These data come from a study of T cells expressing NK-cell markers. Study-wide background: Just one sequenced donor of eight was HCMV-seronegative, while seven were seropositive. Study results and caveats: Dominance of the CD3+CD56-NKG2C+ fraction by these clonotypes also held in several donors.

The sequenced sample was blood T cells: a sorted CD56 or NKG2C T cell subset, CD4+ or CD8+ T cells, or bulk PBMC T cells (not recorded which). This receptor was taken from a man aged 18 to 30 in good health. V is TRBV20-1 and J is TRBJ2-7; checking the TCRdb D call of TRBD1 is not possible without DNA. This CDR3 reads CGIPGQSSYEQYF.